These 16 T cell receptor beta chains were sequenced from one sample in a study of beta chain features in type 1 diabetes. The investigators reverse transcribed all of the isolated RNA, so they sequenced expressed TCRB transcripts. Clones were read by immunoSEQ multiplex PCR, and TCRdb kept only the in-frame ones, dropping some. The sample contains about 370,000 clones, about 15% of which appear only once. Source material: naive CD4+ T cells from blood. These receptors came from a young woman in good health.

V usage is TRBV14 and J usage is TRBJ1-1; D gene uncertain. The CDR3 runs to 15 residues. Germline-derived CDR1 and CDR2 are SGHDN and FVKESK. V lost 2 bases, J lost 2 bases, and 12 bases lay in between. CDR3 bases: TGTGCCAGCAGCCAACAACGAGGGCGCAACACTGAAGCTTTCTTT. As protein: CASSQQRGRNTEAFF. Full variable domain (outside the CDR3, taken from reference TRBV14 and TRBJ1-1): EAGVTQFPSHSVIEKGQTVTLRCDPISGHDNLYWYRRVMGKEIKFLLHFVKESKQDESGMPNNRFLAERTGGTYSTLKVQPAELEDSGVYFCASSQQRGRNTEAFFGQGTRLTVV.

This clone was found a few times. This chain uses TRBV2 with TRBJ2-5; TRBD1 aligns across 9 bases. The junction had 9 bases not matched to a gene; V was cut back by 6 bases and J by 4 bases. The CDR3 totals 15 residues. Germline CDR1 reads SNHLY; CDR2 reads FYNNEI. Here the CDR3 DNA reads TGTGCCAGCAGCCTGGGACAGGGACTTGGAGAGACCCAGTACTTC. Amino acid sequence: CASSLGQGLGETQYF.

The DNA for the CDR3 is TGTGCCAGCAGACCTCAGGGGTCTGGCGGAGTCTCCTACGAGCAGTACTTC. This gives the protein CASRPQGSGGVSYEQYF. The chain has TRBV7-9 and TRBJ2-7; D is perhaps TRBD1 (6 bases). The CDR3 covers 17 residues. CDR1 SEHNR and CDR2 FQNEAQ come from the germline V gene (reference sequence). Between the trimmed V and J ends, which lost 6 bases and 0 bases, there was a span of 21 bases.

The chain joins TRBV29-1 to TRBJ2-1; 10 bases agree with TRBD1. Germline V gives CDR1 SQVTM, CDR2 ANQGSEA. The CDR3 consists of 13 residues. After removal of 3 bases from V and 8 bases from J, the junction contained 4 bases not matched to a gene. As DNA, the CDR3 is TGCAGCGTTGAGGGACAGGGGTTGCATGAGCAGTTCTTC. It specifies CSVEGQGLHEQFF.

This clone was observed a handful of times. This chain links TRBV6-5 with TRBJ2-3; 7 bases align to TRBD2. There are 14 residues in the CDR3. Trimming cost V 3 bases and J 8 bases; bases outside gene matches: 8. Germline CDR1 MNHEY, CDR2 SVGAGI. CDR3 region: CASSYGKRDGTQYF. The CDR3 nucleotides read TGTGCCAGCAGTTATGGAAAGCGGGACGGTACGCAGTATTTT.

The chain is built from TRBV11-2 and TRBJ2-1; TRBD1 aligns across 9 bases. There are 15 residues in the CDR3. Trimming cost V 5 bases and J 3 bases; bases outside gene matches: 5. Germline V gene lookup returns CDR1 SGHAT and CDR2 FQNNGV. The CDR3 DNA sequence: TGTGCCAGCAGCCCGGGACAGGGTCTCTACAATGAGCAGTTCTTC. Translation: CASSPGQGLYNEQFF.

V is TRBV7-2 and J is TRBJ2-7; TRBD1 matches at 7 bases. The J segment lost 0 bases and the V segment lost 1 base, leaving 3 bases of the junction unmatched. The CDR3 consists of 15 residues. Germline CDR1 SGHTA, CDR2 FQGNSA. The CDR3 sequence: CASSLGTGLSYEQYF. The CDR3 DNA sequence: TGTGCCAGCAGCTTAGGGACAGGCCTCTCCTACGAGCAGTACTTC.

The CDR3 here is CASSGGLAGNNEQFF. CDR3 in DNA: TGTGCCAGCAGTGGGGGACTAGCGGGGAACAATGAGCAGTTCTTC. The V call is TRBV11-1, the J call TRBJ2-1; 13 bases map to TRBD2. CDR1 and CDR2 from the germline V gene are SGHAT and FQDESV (reference sequence). CDR3 length equals 15 residues. With V trimmed by 6 bases and J by 5 bases, 4 bases remained unmatched. Together with reference TRBV11-1 and TRBJ2-1, the CDR3 gives the full variable domain: EAEVAQSPRYKITEKSQAVAFWCDPISGHATLYWYRQILGQGPELLVQFQDESVVDDSQLPKDRFSAERLKGVDSTLKIQPAELGDSAMYLCASSGGLAGNNEQFFGPGTRLTVL.

As regards this clone: This same CDR3 is encoded by further DNA sequences in the sample. The chain combines TRBV15 with TRBJ2-5, with TRBD1 matching over 7 bases. The CDR3 is 15 amino acids. The J segment lost 2 bases and the V segment lost 3 bases, leaving 6 bases of the junction unmatched. Germline V gives CDR1 LNHNV, CDR2 YYDKDF (reference sequence). CDR3 nucleotides: TGTGCCACCAGCAGGGACGGACAGGCTCAAGAGACCCAGTACTTC. It is translated as CATSRDGQAQETQYF.

CDR3 loop: CASSLVGTSGESEQFF. CDR3 coding DNA: TGTGCCAGCAGCTTAGTGGGGACTAGCGGGGAAAGTGAGCAGTTCTTC. The chain links TRBV7-6 to TRBJ2-1, with TRBD2 matching 13 bases. This CDR3 is built from 16 residues. V was clipped by 1 base and J by 9 bases; unmatched bases: 6. The germline V gene encodes CDR1 SGHVS and CDR2 FNYEAQ.

The gene calls are TRBV30 and TRBJ2-1, with D maybe TRBD2 (6 bases). Looked up from germline, CDR1 is GTSNPN and CDR2 is SVGIG (reference sequence). The CDR3 length is 14 residues. The ends were cut back, 4 bases at V and 4 bases at J, with 14 bases in the middle. The CDR3 is CAWTPGAGYNEQFF. DNA of the CDR3: TGTGCCTGGACCCCGGGAGCAGGGTACAATGAGCAGTTCTTC. Together with reference TRBV30 and TRBJ2-1, the CDR3 gives the full variable domain: SQTIHQWPATLVQPVGSPLSLECTVEGTSNPNLYWYRQAAGRGLQLLFYSVGIGQISSEVPQNLSASRPQDRQFILSSKKLLLSDSGFYLCAWTPGAGYNEQFFGPGTRLTVL.

The rearrangement links TRBV7-2 to TRBJ2-7; 7 positions agree with TRBD1. The germline CDR1 and CDR2 sequences are SGHTA and FQGNSA. The V gene end was trimmed by 5 bases and the J gene end by 4 bases; junction bases not matched to a gene: 8. The CDR3 is 14 residues long. This CDR3 is CASSRRQGVYEQYF. Here the CDR3 DNA reads TGTGCCAGCAGCCGCAGACAGGGCGTATACGAGCAGTACTTC.

This chain links TRBV7-9 with TRBJ2-1; TRBD2 matches at 7 bases. Germline CDR1 reads SEHNR; CDR2 reads FQNEAQ (reference sequence). The CDR3 contains 16 residues. After removal of 5 bases from V and 5 bases from J, the junction contained 12 bases not matched to a gene. The CDR3 bases are TGTGCCAGCAGCCCGTGGGGGGGAGCATCGGACAATGAGCAGTTCTTC. Translated, it gives CASSPWGGASDNEQFF.

This clone was seen a handful of times. The chain joins TRBV29-1 to TRBJ2-3; the D is unclear. Germline lookup yields CDR1 SQVTM and CDR2 ANQGSEA. V lost 6 bases and J lost 0, with 13 bases in between. The length of the CDR3 is 14 residues. CDR3 bases: TGCAGCGTCCGACTGGTTTCTAGCACAGATACGCAGTATTTT. Protein sequence: CSVRLVSSTDTQYF.

This clone was seen only a few times. The V and J genes are TRBV5-1 and TRBJ2-1; TRBD2 aligns across 7 bases. Germline trimming cut 7 bases from V and 6 bases from J; bases unmatched to any gene: 10. Germline V lookup: CDR1 SGHRS, CDR2 YFSETQ. The CDR3 loop spans 14 amino acids. This CDR3 is CASHAGGGPNEQFF. In nucleotides, the CDR3 is TGCGCCAGCCACGCCGGGGGAGGGCCCAATGAGCAGTTCTTC.

This clone was picked up a small number of times. The J gene is TRBJ2-1, the V gene TRBV29-1, with TRBD1 matching over 7 bases. The CDR3 has 14 amino acids. Per the germline V gene, CDR1 is SQVTM and CDR2 is ANQGSEA. V lost 7 bases, J lost 0 bases, and 6 bases stayed unmatched. The CDR3 sequence is CSGFRDSSYNEQFF. The CDR3 coding sequence is TGCAGCGGTTTCCGGGACAGCTCCTACAATGAGCAGTTCTTC.